This T cell receptor beta chain was identified in a study of graft-versus-host responses after intestinal transplantation. For the study at large: Multivisceral, liver-intestinal, or isolated intestinal transplants were performed in recipients.

Some clones are missing from TCRdb's copy, which holds only in-frame ones; the method was immunoSEQ multiplex PCR. The sample records about 51,000 clones, roughly 95% being singletons. Whole-study results and caveats: Declines in HvG clones occurring early post-transplant were associated with peak circulating GvH clone levels.

CDR3 length: 12 residues. V was clipped by 1 base and J by 6 bases, with 6 bases between them. The germline V gene encodes CDR1 SQVTM and CDR2 ANQGSEA. As to this clone: Its specificity is not known.

The sequencing used unstimulated CD8+ T cells sorted from spleen or lymph node cells, collected before transplant. The rearrangement joins TRBV29-1 to TRBJ2-2; D uncertain. The receptor was isolated from a human donor who was the organ donor for an intestinal transplant. DNA of the CDR3: TGCAGCGTTGAAGGCGAGTCCGGGGAGCTGTTTTTT. Translated, it gives CSVEGESGELFF.